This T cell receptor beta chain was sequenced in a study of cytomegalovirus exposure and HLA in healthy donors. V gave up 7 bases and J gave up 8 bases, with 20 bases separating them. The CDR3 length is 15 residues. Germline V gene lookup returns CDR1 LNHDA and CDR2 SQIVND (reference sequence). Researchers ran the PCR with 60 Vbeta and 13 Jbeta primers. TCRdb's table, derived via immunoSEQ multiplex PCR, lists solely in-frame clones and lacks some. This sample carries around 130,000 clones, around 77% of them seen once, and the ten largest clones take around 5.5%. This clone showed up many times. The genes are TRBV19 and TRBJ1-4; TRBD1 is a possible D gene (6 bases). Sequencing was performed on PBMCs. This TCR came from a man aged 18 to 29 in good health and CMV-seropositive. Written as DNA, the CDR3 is TGTGCCAGTACCTCATCACAGGGCCACGGGGAAAAACTGTTTTTT. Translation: CASTSSQGHGEKLFF.